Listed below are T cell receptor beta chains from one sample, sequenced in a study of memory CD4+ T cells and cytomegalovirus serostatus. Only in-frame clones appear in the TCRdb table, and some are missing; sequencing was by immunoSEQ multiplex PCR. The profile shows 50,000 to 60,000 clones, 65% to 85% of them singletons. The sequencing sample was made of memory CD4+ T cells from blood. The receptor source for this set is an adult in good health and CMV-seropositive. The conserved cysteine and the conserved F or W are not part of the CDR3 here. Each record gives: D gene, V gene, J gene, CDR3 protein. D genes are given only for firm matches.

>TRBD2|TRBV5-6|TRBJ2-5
ASSPLRGAGAQETQY
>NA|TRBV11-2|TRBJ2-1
ASSLMGAVGDEQF
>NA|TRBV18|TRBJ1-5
ASSPGPTQPQH
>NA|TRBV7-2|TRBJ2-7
ASSLDGITTYEQY
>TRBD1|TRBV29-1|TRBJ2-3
SVNRDRSTDTQY
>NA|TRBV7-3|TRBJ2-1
ASSLNTYNEQF
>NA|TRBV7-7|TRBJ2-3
ASSASEGSGTQY
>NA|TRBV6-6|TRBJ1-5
ASSYEGGASAQH
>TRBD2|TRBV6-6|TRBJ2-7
ASSPPVFSGVYEQY
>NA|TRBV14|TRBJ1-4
ASSQADRPATNEKLF
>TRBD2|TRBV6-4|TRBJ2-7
ASSRTGTSGEEQY
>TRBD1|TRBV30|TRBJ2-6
AWSVLGGGSGANVLT
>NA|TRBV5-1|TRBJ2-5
ASSFADSGETQY
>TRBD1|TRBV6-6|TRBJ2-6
ASNPTGRSGANVLT
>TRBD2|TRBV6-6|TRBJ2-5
ASSLGLAGGGETQY
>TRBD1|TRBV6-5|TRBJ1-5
ASSYQGGNQPQH
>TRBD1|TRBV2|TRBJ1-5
ASSEAGRGKQPQH
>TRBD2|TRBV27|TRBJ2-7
ASSFRSGRTYEQY
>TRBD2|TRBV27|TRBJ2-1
ASRGGASYNEQF
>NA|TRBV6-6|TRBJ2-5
ACARPGGQETQY
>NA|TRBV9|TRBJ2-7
ASSVGSSYEQY
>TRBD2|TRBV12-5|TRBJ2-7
ASGLSRGLAGGHSYEQY
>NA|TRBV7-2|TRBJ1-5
ASSLHELGNQPQH
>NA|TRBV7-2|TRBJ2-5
ASSLRASQETQY
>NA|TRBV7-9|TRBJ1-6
ASGVDNSPLH
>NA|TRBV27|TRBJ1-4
ASRGWESEKLF
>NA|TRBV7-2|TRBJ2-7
ASSLFQGTYEQY
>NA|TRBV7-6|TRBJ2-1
ASSLRAGSNEQF
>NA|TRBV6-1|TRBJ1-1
ASRIGTPSTEAF
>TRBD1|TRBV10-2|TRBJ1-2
ASTPTGDYGYT
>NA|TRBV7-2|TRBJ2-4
ASSLEVGPAKNIQY
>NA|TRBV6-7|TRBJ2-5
ASSYYVCRGRETQY
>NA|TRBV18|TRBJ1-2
ASSPGDQKYGYT
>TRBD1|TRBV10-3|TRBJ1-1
AISGEGAVAF
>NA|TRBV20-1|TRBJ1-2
SARDGYT
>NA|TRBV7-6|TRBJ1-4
ASSRGDTERKLF
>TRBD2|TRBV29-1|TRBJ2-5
SVEGLAGGETQY
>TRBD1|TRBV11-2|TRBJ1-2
ASSLAGTVTGYT
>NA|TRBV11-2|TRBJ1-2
ASSLGPQNT
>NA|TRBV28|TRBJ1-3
ASSWGASQNTIY
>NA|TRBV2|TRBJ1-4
ASSAAGVNEKLF